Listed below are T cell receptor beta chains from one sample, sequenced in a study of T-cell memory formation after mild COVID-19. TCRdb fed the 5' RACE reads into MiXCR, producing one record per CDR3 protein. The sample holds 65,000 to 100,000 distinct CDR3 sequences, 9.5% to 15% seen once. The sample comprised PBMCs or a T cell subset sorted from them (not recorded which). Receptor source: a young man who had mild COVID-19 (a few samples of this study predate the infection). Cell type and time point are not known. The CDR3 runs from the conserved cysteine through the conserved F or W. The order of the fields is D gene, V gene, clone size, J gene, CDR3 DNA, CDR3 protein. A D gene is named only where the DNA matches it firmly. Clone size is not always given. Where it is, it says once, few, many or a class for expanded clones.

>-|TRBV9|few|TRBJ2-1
TGTGCCAGCAGTGGCCTCAACAATGAGCAGTTCTTC
CASSGLNNEQFF
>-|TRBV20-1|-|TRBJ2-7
TGCAGTGCTAGTCATCCCGGGGCGGCAATCTCGGGCGAGCAGTACTTC
CSASHPGAAISGEQYF
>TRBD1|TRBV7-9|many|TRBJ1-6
TGTGCCAGCAGCTCTTCAGGGGGTCGGCCACCCCTCCACTTT
CASSSSGGRPPLHF
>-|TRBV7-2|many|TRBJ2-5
TGTGCCAGCAGCTTAGGTGTTTCGGTCGAGACCCAGTACTTC
CASSLGVSVETQYF
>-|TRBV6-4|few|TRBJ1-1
TGTGCCAGCAGTGAGGAAACAGGACTAAACACTGAAGCTTTCTTT
CASSEETGLNTEAFF
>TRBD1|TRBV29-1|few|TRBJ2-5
TGCAGCGTTGTGGACAGGGGCGAGGGAGAGACCCAGTACTTC
CSVVDRGEGETQYF
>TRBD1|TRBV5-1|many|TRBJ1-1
TGCGCCAGCAGCTTCCGACAGGGTTGGACTGAAGCTTTCTTT
CASSFRQGWTEAFF
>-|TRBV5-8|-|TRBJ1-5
TGTGCCAGCAGCTTGTTCAGGGGCAATCAGCCCCAGCATTTT
CASSLFRGNQPQHF
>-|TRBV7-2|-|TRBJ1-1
TGTGCCAGCAGCCCCTTGGGGACCGGTGAGGGAGGTGAAGCTTTCTTT
CASSPLGTGEGGEAFF
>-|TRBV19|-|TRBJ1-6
TGTGCCAGTAGTATGCAGCCAGGGAATTCACCCCTCCACTTT
CASSMQPGNSPLHF